This T cell receptor (beta chain) stems from a study of T cell repertoires in cytomegalovirus infection. The overall study: CMV infection and matching HLA type were both indicated by public TCR beta signatures.

Each CDR3 protein gets one entry after TCRdb re-called the reads with MiXCR. This sample has under 150,000 distinct CDR3 sequences; around 31% occur once, and the top ten carry 41%. Comments on this clonotype: Its matching antigen is unknown.

The junction had 6 bases not matched to a gene; V was cut back by 0 bases and J by 3 bases. CDR3 length: 16 residues. The germline V gene has CDR1 SQVTM and CDR2 ANQGSEA. Sequencing was performed on CD8+ T cells from cultured PBMCs, taken from culture after CMV antigen stimulation. V usage is TRBV29-1 and J usage is TRBJ2-5, with TRBD2 identical over 11 bases. The sequence derives from a human donor in good health (CMV status not recorded). Some clones in this sample may be carry-over from other donors' samples. The CDR3 sequence: CSVEDPSGLAEETQYF. The CDR3 DNA is TGCAGCGTTGAAGACCCATCGGGACTAGCGGAAGAGACCCAGTACTTC. The full variable domain, completed using reference TRBV29-1 and TRBJ2-5, is SAVISQKPSRDICQRGTSLTIQCQVDSQVTMMFWYRQQPGQSLTLIATANQGSEATYESGFVIDKFPISRPNLTFSTLTVSNMSPEDSSIYLCSVEDPSGLAEETQYFGPGTRLLVL.